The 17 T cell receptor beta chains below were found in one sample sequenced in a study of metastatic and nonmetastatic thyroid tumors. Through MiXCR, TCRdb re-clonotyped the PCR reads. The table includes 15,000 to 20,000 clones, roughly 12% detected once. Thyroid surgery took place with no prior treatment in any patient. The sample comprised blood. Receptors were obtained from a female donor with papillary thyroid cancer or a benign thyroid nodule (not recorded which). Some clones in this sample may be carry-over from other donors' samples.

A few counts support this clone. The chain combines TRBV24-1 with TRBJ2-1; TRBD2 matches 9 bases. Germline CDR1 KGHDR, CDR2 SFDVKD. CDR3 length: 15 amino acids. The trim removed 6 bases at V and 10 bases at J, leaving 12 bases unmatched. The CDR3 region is CATSLLAGDEEEQFF. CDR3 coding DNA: TGTGCCACCAGTCTTTTAGCGGGAGATGAGGAAGAGCAGTTCTTC.

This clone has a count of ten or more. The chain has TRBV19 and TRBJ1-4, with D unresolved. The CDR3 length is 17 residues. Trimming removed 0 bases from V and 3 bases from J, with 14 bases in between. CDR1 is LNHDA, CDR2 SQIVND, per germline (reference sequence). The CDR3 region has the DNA TGTGCCAGTAGTATAGACTCCCGACCGCAAGCTAATGAAAAACTGTTTTTT. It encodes CASSIDSRPQANEKLFF.

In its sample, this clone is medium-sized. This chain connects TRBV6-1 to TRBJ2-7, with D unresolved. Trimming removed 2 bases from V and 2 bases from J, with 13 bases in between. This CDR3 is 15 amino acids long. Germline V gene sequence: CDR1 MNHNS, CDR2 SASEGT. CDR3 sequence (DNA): TGTGCCAGCAGTGAAAATTGGCAGGAACCCTACGAGCAGTACTTC. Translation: CASSENWQEPYEQYF.

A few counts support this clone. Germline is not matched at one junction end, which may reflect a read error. Here the CDR3 DNA reads TGTGTCATCAGTGGTGCGACAGGGTCGGCCTACGAGCAGTACTTC. This gives the protein CVISGATGSAYEQYF. This sequence joins TRBV10-3 and TRBJ2-7; TRBD1 aligns across 7 bases. The CDR3 runs 15 residues. CDR1 is ENHRY and CDR2 is SYGVKD in the germline V gene.

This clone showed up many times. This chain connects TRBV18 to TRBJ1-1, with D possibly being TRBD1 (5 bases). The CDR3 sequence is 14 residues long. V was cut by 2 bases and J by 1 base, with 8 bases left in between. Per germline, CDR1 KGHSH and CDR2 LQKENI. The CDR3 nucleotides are TGTGCCAGCTCACCAAGACAGACGAACACTGAAGCTTTCTTT. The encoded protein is CASSPRQTNTEAFF.

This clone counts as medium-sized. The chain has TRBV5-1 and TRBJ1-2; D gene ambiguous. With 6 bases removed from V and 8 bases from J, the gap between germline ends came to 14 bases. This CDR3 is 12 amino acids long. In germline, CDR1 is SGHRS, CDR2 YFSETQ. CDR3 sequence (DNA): TGCGCCAGCACGGAAGGGTTGAGGGGCTACACCTTC. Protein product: CASTEGLRGYTF.

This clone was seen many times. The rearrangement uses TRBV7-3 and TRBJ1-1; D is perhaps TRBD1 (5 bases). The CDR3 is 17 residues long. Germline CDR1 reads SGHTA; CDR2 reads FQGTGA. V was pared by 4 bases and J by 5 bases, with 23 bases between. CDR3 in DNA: TGTGCCAGCAGCTCCTTCCGGATTCAAGCCCCAGGGACTGAAGCTTTCTTT. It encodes CASSSFRIQAPGTEAFF.

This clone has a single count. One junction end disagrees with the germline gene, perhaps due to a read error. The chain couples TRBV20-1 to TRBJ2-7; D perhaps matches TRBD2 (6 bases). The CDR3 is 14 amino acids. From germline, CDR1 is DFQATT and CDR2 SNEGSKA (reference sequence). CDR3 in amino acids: CSARVLAESYEQYF. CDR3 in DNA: TGCAGTGCCAGAGTTTTAGCGGAATCCTACGAGCAGTACTTC.

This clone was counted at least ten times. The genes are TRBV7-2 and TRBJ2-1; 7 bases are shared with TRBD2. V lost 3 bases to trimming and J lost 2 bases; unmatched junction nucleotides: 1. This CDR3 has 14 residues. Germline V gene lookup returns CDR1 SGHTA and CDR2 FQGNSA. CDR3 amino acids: CASSLSGTYNEQFF. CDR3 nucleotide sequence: TGTGCCAGCAGCTTGAGCGGGACCTACAATGAGCAGTTCTTC.

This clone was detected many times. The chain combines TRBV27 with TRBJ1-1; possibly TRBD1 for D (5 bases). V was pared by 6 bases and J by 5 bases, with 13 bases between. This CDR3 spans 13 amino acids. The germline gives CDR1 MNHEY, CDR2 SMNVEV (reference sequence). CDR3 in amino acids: CASRGEGWTEAFF. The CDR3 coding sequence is TGTGCCAGCAGAGGGGAGGGGTGGACTGAAGCTTTCTTT.

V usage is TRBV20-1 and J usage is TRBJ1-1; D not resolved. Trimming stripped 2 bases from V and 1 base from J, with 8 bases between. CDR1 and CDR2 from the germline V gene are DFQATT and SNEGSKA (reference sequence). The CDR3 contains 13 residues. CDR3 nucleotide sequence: TGCAGTGCTAGATGGGGTTCGAACACTGAAGCTTTCTTT. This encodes CSARWGSNTEAFF.

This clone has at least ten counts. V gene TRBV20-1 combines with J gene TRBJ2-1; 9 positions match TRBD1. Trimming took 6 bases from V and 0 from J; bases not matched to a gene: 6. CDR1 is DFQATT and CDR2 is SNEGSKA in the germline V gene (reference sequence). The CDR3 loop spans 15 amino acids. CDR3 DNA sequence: TGCAGTGCGCAACAGGGGGCTGCCTCCTACAATGAGCAGTTCTTC. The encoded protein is CSAQQGAASYNEQFF.

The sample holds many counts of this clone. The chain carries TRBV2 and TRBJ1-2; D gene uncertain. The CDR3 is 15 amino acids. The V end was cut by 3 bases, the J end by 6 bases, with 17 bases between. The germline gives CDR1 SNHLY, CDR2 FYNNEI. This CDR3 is CASSDPNVRGNGYTF. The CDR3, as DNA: TGTGCCAGCAGTGATCCAAACGTGCGAGGTAATGGCTACACCTTC.

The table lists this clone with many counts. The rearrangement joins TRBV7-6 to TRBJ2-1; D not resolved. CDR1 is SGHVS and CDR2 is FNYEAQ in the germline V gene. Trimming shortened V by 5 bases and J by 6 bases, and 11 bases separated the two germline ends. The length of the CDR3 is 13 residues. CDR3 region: CASSPSRANEQFF. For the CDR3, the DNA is TGTGCCAGCAGCCCATCACGGGCCAATGAGCAGTTCTTC.

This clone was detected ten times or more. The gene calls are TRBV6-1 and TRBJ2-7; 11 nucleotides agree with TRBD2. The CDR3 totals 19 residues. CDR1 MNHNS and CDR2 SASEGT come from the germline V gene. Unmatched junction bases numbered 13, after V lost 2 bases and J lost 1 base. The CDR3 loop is CASSEILAGVLILSYEQYF. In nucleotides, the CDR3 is TGTGCCAGCAGTGAAATACTAGCGGGAGTGCTTATACTGTCCTACGAGCAGTACTTC.

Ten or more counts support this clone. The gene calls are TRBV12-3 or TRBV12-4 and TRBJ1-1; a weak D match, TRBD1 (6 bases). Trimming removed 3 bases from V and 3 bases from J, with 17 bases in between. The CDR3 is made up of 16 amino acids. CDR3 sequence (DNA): TGTGCCAGCAGTTTCCCAGTTACAGGGAGGTACACTGAAGCTTTCTTT. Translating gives CASSFPVTGRYTEAFF.

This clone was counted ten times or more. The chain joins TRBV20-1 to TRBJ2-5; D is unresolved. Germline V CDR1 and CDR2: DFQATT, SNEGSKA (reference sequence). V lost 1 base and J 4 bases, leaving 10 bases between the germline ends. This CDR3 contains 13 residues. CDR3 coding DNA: TGCAGTGCTAGAGTGCACCGCCGAGAGACCCAGTACTTC. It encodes CSARVHRRETQYF.